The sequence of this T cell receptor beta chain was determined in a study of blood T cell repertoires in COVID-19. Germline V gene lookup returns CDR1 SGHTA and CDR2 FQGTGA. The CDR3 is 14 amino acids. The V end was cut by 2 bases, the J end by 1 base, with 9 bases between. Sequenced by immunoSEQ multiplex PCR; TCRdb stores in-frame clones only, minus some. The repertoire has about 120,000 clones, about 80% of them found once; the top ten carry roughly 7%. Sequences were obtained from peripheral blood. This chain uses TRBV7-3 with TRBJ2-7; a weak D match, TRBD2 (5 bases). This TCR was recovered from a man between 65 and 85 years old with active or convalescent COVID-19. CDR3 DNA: TGTGCCAGCAGCTTAGGTCCGGGGTCCTACGAGCAGTACTTC. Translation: CASSLGPGSYEQYF.